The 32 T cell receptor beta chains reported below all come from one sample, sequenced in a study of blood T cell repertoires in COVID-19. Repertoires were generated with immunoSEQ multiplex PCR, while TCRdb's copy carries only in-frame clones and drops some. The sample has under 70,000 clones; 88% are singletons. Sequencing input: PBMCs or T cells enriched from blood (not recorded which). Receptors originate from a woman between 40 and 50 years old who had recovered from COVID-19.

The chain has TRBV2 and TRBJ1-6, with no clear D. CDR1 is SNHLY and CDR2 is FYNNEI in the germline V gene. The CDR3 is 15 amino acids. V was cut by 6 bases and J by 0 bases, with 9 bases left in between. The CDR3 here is CASRVDYSYNSPLHF. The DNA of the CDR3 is TGTGCCAGCAGGGTCGACTACTCCTATAATTCACCCCTCCACTTT.

The CDR3 loop is CASSLAGPSRYSSFF. DNA for the CDR3: TGCGCCAGCAGCTTGGCAGGGCCCTCCAGGTACAGTTCTTTCTTT. The V gene is TRBV5-1, the J gene TRBJ1-1, with D possibly matching TRBD1 (5 bases). Trimming removed 0 bases from V and 12 bases from J, with 21 bases in between. Per the germline V gene, CDR1 is SGHRS and CDR2 is YFSETQ. This CDR3 is 15 amino acids long.

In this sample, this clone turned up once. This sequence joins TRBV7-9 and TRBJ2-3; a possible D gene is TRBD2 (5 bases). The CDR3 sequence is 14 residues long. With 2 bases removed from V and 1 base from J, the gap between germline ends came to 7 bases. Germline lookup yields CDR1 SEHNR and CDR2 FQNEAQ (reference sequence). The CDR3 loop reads CASSLHGGTDTQYF. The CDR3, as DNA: TGTGCCAGCAGCTTACACGGGGGCACAGATACGCAGTATTTT. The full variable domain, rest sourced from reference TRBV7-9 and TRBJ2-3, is DTGVSQNPRHKITKRGQNVTFRCDPISEHNRLYWYRQTLGQGPEFLTYFQNEAQLEKSRLLSDRFSAERPKGSFSTLEIQRTEQGDSAMYLCASSLHGGTDTQYFGPGTRLTVL.

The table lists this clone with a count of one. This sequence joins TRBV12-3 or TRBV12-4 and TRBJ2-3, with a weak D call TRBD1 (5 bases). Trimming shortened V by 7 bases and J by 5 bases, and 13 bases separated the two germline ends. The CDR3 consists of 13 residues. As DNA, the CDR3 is TGTGCCAGCACCCTCCAGACAGTAGATACGCAGTATTTT. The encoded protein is CASTLQTVDTQYF.

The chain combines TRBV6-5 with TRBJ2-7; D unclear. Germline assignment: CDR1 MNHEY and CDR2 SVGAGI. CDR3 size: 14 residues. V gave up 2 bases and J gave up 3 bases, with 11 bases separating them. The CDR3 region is CASSYHPSGYEQYF. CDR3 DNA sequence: TGTGCCAGCAGTTACCACCCCTCGGGCTACGAGCAGTACTTC.

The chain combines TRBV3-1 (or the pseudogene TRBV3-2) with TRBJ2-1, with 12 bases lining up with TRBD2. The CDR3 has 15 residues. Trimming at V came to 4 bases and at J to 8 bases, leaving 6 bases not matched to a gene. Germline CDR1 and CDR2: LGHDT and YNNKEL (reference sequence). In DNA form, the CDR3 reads TGTGCCAGCAGCCCTAGCGGGGGGGCCAAGTATGAGCAGTTCTTC. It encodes CASSPSGGAKYEQFF.

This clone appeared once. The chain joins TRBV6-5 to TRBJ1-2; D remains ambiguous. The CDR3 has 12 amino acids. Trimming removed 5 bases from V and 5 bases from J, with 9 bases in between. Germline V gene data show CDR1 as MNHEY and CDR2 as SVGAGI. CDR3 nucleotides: TGTGCCAGCAGTCAGGTTGGGTATGGCTACACCTTC. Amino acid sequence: CASSQVGYGYTF.

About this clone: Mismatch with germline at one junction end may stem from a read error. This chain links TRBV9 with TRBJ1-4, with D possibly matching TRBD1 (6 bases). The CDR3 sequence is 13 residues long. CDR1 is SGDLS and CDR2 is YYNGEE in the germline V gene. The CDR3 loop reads CASSARGQPGYGF. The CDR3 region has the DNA TGTGCCAGCAGCGCAAGAGGACAGCCAGGGTATGGATTT. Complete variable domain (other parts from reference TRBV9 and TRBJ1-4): DSGVTQTPKHLITATGQRVTLRCSPRSGDLSVYWYQQSLDQGLQFLIQYYNGEERAKGNILERFSAQQFPDLHSELNLSSLELGDSALYFCASSARGQPGYGFGSGTQLSVL.

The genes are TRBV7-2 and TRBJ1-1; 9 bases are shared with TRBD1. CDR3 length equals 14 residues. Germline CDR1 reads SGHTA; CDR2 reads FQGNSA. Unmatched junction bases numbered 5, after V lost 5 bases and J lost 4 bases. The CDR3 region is CASSGGQGFTEAFF. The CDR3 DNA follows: TGTGCCAGCAGCGGTGGACAGGGGTTCACTGAAGCTTTCTTT.

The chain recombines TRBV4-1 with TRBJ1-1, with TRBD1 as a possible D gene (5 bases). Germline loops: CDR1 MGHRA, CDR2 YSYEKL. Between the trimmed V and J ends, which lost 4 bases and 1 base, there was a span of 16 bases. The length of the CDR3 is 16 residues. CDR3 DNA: TGCGCCAGCAGCCTTCAGGAGGGACCTACGAACACTGAAGCTTTCTTT. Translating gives CASSLQEGPTNTEAFF.

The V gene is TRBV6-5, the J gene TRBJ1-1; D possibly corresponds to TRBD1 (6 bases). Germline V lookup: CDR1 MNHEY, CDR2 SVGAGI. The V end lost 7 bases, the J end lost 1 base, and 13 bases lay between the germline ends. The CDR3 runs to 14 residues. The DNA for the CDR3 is TGTGCCAGCACCTCTCTGACAGGGAACACTGAAGCTTTCTTT. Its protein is CASTSLTGNTEAFF.

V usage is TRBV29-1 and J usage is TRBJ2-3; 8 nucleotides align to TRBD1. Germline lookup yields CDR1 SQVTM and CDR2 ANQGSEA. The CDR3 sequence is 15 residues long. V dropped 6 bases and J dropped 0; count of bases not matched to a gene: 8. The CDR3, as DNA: TGCAGCGTCGAGACAGGGGAAGGTAGCACAGATACGCAGTATTTT. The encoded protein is CSVETGEGSTDTQYF.

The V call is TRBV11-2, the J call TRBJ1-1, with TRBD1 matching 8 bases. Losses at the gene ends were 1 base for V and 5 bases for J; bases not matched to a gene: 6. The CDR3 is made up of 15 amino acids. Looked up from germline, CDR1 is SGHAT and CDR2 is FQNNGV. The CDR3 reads CASSLGTGMGTEAFF. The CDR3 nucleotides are TGTGCCAGCAGCTTAGGGACAGGGATGGGGACTGAAGCTTTCTTT. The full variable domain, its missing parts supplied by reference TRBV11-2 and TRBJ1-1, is EAGVAQSPRYKIIEKRQSVAFWCNPISGHATLYWYQQILGQGPKLLIQFQNNGVVDDSQLPKDRFSAERLKGVDSTLKIQPAKLEDSAVYLCASSLGTGMGTEAFFGQGTRLTVV.

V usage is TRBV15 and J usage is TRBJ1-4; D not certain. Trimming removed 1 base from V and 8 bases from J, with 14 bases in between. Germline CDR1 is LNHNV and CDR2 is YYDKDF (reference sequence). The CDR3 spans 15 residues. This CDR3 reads CATSRAKTRREKLFF. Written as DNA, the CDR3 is TGTGCCACCAGCAGAGCAAAAACCCGGCGGGAAAAACTGTTTTTT. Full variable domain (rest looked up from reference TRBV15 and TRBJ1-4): DAMVIQNPRYQVTQFGKPVTLSCSQTLNHNVMYWYQQKSSQAPKLLFHYYDKDFNNEADTPDNFQSRRPNTSFCFLDIRSPGLGDTAMYLCATSRAKTRREKLFFGSGTQLSVL.

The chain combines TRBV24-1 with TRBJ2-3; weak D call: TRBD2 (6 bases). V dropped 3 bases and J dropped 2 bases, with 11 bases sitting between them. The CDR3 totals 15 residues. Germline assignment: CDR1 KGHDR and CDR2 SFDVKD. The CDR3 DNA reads TGTGCCACCAGTGATCCAAGCGGGCTCACAGATACGCAGTATTTT. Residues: CATSDPSGLTDTQYF.

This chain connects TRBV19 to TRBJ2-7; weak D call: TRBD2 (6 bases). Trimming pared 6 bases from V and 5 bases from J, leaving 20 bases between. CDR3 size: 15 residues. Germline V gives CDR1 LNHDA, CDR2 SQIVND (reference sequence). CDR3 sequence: CASRSGGTGVHEQYF. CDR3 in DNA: TGTGCCAGTAGAAGTGGGGGGACGGGCGTCCACGAGCAGTACTTC.

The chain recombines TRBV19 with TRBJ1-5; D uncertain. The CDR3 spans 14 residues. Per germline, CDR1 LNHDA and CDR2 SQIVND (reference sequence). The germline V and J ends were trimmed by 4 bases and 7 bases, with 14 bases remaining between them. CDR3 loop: CASSKGDGNQPQHF. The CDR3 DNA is TGTGCCAGTAGTAAGGGAGATGGAAACCAGCCCCAGCATTTT. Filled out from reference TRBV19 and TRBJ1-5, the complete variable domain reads DGGITQSPKYLFRKEGQNVTLSCEQNLNHDAMYWYRQDPGQGLRLIYYSQIVNDFQKGDIAEGYSVSREKKESFPLTVTSAQKNPTAFYLCASSKGDGNQPQHFGDGTRLSIL.

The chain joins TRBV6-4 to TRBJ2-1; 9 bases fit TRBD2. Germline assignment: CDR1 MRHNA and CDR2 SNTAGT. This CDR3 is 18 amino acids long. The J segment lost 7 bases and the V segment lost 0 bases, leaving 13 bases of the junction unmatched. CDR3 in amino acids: CASSDSGLAGGPHNEQFF. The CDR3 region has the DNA TGTGCCAGCAGTGACTCTGGTTTGGCGGGGGGGCCTCATAATGAGCAGTTCTTC.

CDR3 nucleotide sequence: TGTGCCAGCAGCTTAAGGCGGACAGGTGGCACTGGGGCCAACGTCCTGACTTTC. Its translation is CASSLRRTGGTGANVLTF. The chain has TRBV7-9 and TRBJ2-6; TRBD1 agrees at 7 bases. Germline-derived CDR1 and CDR2 are SEHNR and FQNEAQ (reference sequence). Germline trimming cut 2 bases from V and 2 bases from J; bases unmatched to any gene: 9. The CDR3 has 18 amino acids. Full variable domain (missing parts from reference TRBV7-9 and TRBJ2-6): DTGVSQNPRHKITKRGQNVTFRCDPISEHNRLYWYRQTLGQGPEFLTYFQNEAQLEKSRLLSDRFSAERPKGSFSTLEIQRTEQGDSAMYLCASSLRRTGGTGANVLTFGAGSRLTVL.

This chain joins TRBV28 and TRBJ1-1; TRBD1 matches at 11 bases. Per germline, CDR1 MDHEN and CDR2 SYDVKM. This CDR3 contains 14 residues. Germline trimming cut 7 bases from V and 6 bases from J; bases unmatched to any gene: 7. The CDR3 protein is CASTTGQGASEAFF. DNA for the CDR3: TGTGCCAGCACCACTGGACAGGGGGCCTCTGAAGCTTTCTTT.

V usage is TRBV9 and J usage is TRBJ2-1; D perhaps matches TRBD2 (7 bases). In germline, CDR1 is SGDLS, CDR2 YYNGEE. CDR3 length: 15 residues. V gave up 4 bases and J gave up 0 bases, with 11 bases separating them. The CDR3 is CASSQGGASYNEQFF. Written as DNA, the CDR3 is TGTGCCAGCAGCCAAGGGGGGGCCTCCTACAATGAGCAGTTCTTC.

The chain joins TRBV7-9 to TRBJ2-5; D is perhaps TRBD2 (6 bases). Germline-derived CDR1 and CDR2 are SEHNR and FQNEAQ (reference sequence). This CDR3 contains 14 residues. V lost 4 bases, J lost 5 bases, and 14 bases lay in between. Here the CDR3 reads CASSSRGLAETQYF. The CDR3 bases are TGTGCCAGCAGCTCGAGGGGCCTAGCGGAGACCCAGTACTTC.

This CDR3 is CASSLSVTTEAFF. The DNA of the CDR3 is TGTGCCAGTAGCCTGAGCGTGACCACTGAAGCTTTCTTT. The rearrangement links TRBV19 to TRBJ1-1, with D unresolved. This CDR3 has 13 residues. Germline CDR1 reads LNHDA; CDR2 reads SQIVND (reference sequence). V shed 6 bases and J shed 4 bases, with 12 bases lying between them.

CDR3 amino acids: CASSVQGRNTEAFF. In DNA form, the CDR3 reads TGTGCCAGTAGTGTTCAGGGTAGGAACACTGAAGCTTTCTTT. The chain uses TRBV19 and TRBJ1-1; D may be TRBD1 (5 bases). From germline, CDR1 is LNHDA and CDR2 SQIVND (reference sequence). V lost 5 bases and J 1 base, leaving 11 bases between the germline ends. The CDR3 runs 14 residues.

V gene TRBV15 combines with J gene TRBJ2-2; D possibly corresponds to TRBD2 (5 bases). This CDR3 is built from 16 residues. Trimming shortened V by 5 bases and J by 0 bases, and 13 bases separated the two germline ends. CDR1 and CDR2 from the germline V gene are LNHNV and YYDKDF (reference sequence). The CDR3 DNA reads TGTGCCACCAGCGGAGGAAGGGAGTCGAACACCGGGGAGCTGTTTTTT. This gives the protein CATSGGRESNTGELFF.

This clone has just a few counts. The chain's CDR3 is CASSVGQGGFYEQYF. CDR3 nucleotide sequence: TGCGCCAGCAGCGTGGGACAGGGTGGTTTTTACGAGCAGTACTTC. The chain is built from TRBV5-1 and TRBJ2-7, with 9 bases matching TRBD1. CDR1 is SGHRS and CDR2 is YFSETQ in the germline V gene. This CDR3 spans 15 amino acids. V lost 4 bases to trimming and J lost 4 bases; unmatched junction nucleotides: 9.

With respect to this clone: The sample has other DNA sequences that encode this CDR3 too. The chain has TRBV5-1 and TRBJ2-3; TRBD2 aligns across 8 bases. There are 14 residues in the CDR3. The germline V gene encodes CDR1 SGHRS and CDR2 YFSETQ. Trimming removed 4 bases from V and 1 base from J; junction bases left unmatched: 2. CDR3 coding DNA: TGCGCCAGCAGCCCGCGGGGGGGCACAGATACGCAGTATTTT. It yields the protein CASSPRGGTDTQYF.

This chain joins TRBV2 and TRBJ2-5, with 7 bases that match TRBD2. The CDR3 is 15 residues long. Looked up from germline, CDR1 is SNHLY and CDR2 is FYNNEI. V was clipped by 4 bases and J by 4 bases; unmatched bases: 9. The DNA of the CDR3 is TGTGCCAGCAGTGTCATACGGGGGGAAGGAGAGACCCAGTACTTC. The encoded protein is CASSVIRGEGETQYF.

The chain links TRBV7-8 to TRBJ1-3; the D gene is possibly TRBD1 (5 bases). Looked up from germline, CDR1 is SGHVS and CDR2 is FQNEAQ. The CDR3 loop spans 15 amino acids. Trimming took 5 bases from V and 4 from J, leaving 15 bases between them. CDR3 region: CASSLGRGPGNTIYF. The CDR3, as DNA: TGTGCCAGCAGCCTGGGGAGGGGTCCAGGAAACACCATATATTTT.

The CDR3 region has the DNA TGTGCCAGCAGGACTAGCGGGAGCTCCTACAATGAGCAGTTCTTC. It translates to CASRTSGSSYNEQFF. The V gene is TRBV6-5, the J gene TRBJ2-1; 12 positions agree with TRBD2. Germline-derived CDR1 and CDR2 are MNHEY and SVGAGI. The CDR3 length is 15 residues. V shed 6 bases, J shed 0 bases, and the junction held 0 bases outside the gene matches.

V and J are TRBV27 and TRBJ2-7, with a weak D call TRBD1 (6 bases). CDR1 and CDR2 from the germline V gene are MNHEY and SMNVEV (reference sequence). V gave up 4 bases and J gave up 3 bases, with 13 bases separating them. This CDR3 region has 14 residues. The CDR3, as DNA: TGTGCCAGCAGTTGGGGACACGGCCTCTACGAGCAGTACTTC. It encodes CASSWGHGLYEQYF.

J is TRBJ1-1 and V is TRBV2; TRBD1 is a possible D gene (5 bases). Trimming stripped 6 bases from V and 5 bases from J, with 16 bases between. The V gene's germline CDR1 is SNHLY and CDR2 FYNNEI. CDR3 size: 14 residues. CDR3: CASRGNQGWTEAFF. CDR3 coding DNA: TGTGCCAGCAGGGGAAACCAGGGTTGGACTGAAGCTTTCTTT.